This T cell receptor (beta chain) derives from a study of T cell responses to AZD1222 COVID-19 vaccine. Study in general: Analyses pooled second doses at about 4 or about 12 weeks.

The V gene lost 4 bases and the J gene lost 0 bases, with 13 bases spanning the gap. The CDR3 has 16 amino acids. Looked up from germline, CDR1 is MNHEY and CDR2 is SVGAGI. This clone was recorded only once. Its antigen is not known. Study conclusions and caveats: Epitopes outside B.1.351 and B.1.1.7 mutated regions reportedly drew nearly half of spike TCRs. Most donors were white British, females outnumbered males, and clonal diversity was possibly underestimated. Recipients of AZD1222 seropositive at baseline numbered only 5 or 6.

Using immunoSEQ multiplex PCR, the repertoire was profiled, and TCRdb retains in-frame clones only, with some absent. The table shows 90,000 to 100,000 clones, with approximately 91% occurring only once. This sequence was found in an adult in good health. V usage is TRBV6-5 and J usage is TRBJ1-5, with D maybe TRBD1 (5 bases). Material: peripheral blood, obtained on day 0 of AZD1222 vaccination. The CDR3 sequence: CASSSIGGSSNQPQHF. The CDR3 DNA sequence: TGTGCCAGCAGTTCAATCGGGGGTTCTAGCAATCAGCCCCAGCATTTT.